Listed below are T cell receptor beta chains from one sample, sequenced in a study of OX40 agonist ivuxolimab in advanced cancers. Measured with immunoSEQ multiplex PCR; TCRdb has only the in-frame clones, and not every one. The repertoire holds 70,000 or so clones, with roughly 87% as singletons. Material: CD4+ or CD8+ T cells sorted from blood, obtained in a trial of the OX40 agonist ivuxolimab. The receptors shown here come from an adult with an advanced solid tumor such as melanoma, head and neck, liver or kidney cancer. Each CDR3 is given with its conserved first and last residue. D genes are given only for firm matches. Clone size is not always given. Where it is, it says once, few, many or a class for expanded clones.

DNA: TGTGCCAGCAGTCCACAATATCGGGGCATGAACACTGAAGCTTTCTTT
CDR3: CASSPQYRGMNTEAFF
J: TRBJ1-1
size: few
V: TRBV28
D: NA

DNA: TGTGCTATGCCAAGTGGGAGGGTACGTGGCTACACCTTC
CDR3: CAMPSGRVRGYTF
J: TRBJ1-2
size: NA
V: TRBV6-1
D: NA

DNA: TGTGCCAACAGCTTATATGGACAGAATAATTCACCCCTCCACTTT
CDR3: CANSLYGQNNSPLHF
J: TRBJ1-6
size: NA
V: TRBV11-2
D: NA

DNA: TGTGCCAGCAGCTTAGCGGGAGTGGGGTACAATGAGCAGTTCTTC
CDR3: CASSLAGVGYNEQFF
J: TRBJ2-1
size: NA
V: TRBV7-2
D: NA

DNA: TGTGCCTGGACGCAGGGATACAGTTCACCCCTCCACTTT
CDR3: CAWTQGYSSPLHF
J: TRBJ1-6
size: few
V: TRBV30
D: NA

DNA: TGTGCCAGCAGCAAATGGACAGGCGTCCCTGGGGCCAACGTCCTGACTTTC
CDR3: CASSKWTGVPGANVLTF
J: TRBJ2-6
size: NA
V: TRBV5-6
D: TRBD1

DNA: TGTGCCAGCTCCCTTAATAGCGTCCTGAAGACCCAGTACTTC
CDR3: CASSLNSVLKTQYF
J: TRBJ2-5
size: few
V: TRBV18
D: NA

DNA: TGTGCCAGCAGCGCCTTACGTGGGAGGGGCGAGACCCAGTACTTC
CDR3: CASSALRGRGETQYF
J: TRBJ2-5
size: NA
V: TRBV7-9
D: TRBD2

DNA: TGTGCCTGGAGTGTAATGGTTAGTCGGGAAGAAGCTTTCTTT
CDR3: CAWSVMVSREEAFF
J: TRBJ1-1
size: NA
V: TRBV30
D: NA

DNA: TGTGCCAGTAGTGAGGGGTGGAATCAGCCCCAGCATTTT
CDR3: CASSEGWNQPQHF
J: TRBJ1-5
size: NA
V: TRBV19
D: NA

DNA: TGTGCCAGCAGCCTGGAAGGGGGCTCTCACTATGGCTACACCTTC
CDR3: CASSLEGGSHYGYTF
J: TRBJ1-2
size: NA
V: TRBV7-9
D: TRBD1

DNA: TGTGCCAGCACGGACAGGATCGTGGTCGGCGAGCAGTACTTC
CDR3: CASTDRIVVGEQYF
J: TRBJ2-7
size: NA
V: TRBV28
D: TRBD1

DNA: TGTGCCAGCAGCTCGGCAAAGGACGTCTATAATTCACCCCTCCACTTT
CDR3: CASSSAKDVYNSPLHF
J: TRBJ1-6
size: NA
V: TRBV5-6
D: NA

DNA: TGTGCCAGCAGCTTAGGGGAGTATCGGGAGCAGTACTTC
CDR3: CASSLGEYREQYF
J: TRBJ2-7
size: NA
V: TRBV7-2
D: NA

DNA: TGTGCCAGCAGTTTATGGGGGCAGGGGGCAAGAGGAAACACCATATATTTT
CDR3: CASSLWGQGARGNTIYF
J: TRBJ1-3
size: NA
V: TRBV27
D: TRBD1

DNA: TGTGCCAGCAACTCCGGGACAGGGGGTAATCAGCCCCAGCATTTT
CDR3: CASNSGTGGNQPQHF
J: TRBJ1-5
size: NA
V: TRBV2
D: TRBD1

DNA: TGTGCCAGCAGGGGACTAGCGGAATACAATGAGCAGTTCTTC
CDR3: CASRGLAEYNEQFF
J: TRBJ2-1
size: many
V: TRBV2
D: TRBD2

DNA: TGTGCCAGCAGCCCATCCCGGGACAGGGGCCGGAATGAAAAACTGTTTTTT
CDR3: CASSPSRDRGRNEKLFF
J: TRBJ1-4
size: once
V: TRBV7-8
D: TRBD1

DNA: TGTGCCAGCAGGATGAGGGGGGCTAATGAAAAACTGTTTTTT
CDR3: CASRMRGANEKLFF
J: TRBJ1-4
size: once
V: TRBV2
D: NA

DNA: TGCGCCAGCAGCCAAGCGGTCACTATAAACTATGGCTACACCTTC
CDR3: CASSQAVTINYGYTF
J: TRBJ1-2
size: once
V: TRBV4-1
D: NA

DNA: TGTGCCAGTACCCCGTCCTCCTCGGGGACTGAAGCTTTCTTT
CDR3: CASTPSSSGTEAFF
J: TRBJ1-1
size: NA
V: TRBV19
D: NA